The 24 T cell receptor beta chains below all came from one sample that was sequenced in a study of T cell responses to AZD1222 COVID-19 vaccine. Assay used: immunoSEQ multiplex PCR; TCRdb lists only in-frame clones, some missing. The table shows 140,000 or so clones, with approximately 91% occurring only once. Source: peripheral blood, taken 28 days after the second dose of the MenACWY control vaccine. The receptors stem from an adult who received the MenACWY meningococcal vaccine as a control.

This chain links TRBV14 with TRBJ2-5, with 11 bases matching TRBD2. Germline V gene sequence: CDR1 SGHDN, CDR2 FVKESK. The CDR3 has 17 residues. V lost 4 bases and J lost 5; bases outside the gene matches: 12. This chain's CDR3 is CASSLYPGLAGGETQYF. Written as DNA, the CDR3 is TGTGCCAGCAGCCTTTACCCAGGGCTAGCGGGAGGCGAGACCCAGTACTTC.

The chain combines TRBV12-3 or TRBV12-4 with TRBJ2-3; D not certain. The CDR3 loop spans 12 amino acids. The V and J ends lost 2 bases and 9 bases respectively, with 9 bases between them. The CDR3 DNA reads TGTGCCAGCAGTTTATTTTCAACAACGCAGTATTTT. It translates to CASSLFSTTQYF.

As regards this clone: Compared with germline, one end of the junction differs, possibly owing to a read error. The chain has TRBV6-5 and TRBJ2-7, with D maybe TRBD2 (6 bases). This CDR3 has 12 residues. CDR1 and CDR2 (germline): MNHEY, SVGAGI. CDR3 sequence (DNA): TGTGCCAGCAGCATACTAGGAGGGGATGCGAACTTC. It yields the protein CASSILGGDANF.

This rearrangement joins TRBV5-1 to TRBJ2-7, with D unresolved. V gave up 2 bases and J gave up 6 bases, with 6 bases separating them. Germline CDR1 SGHRS, CDR2 YFSETQ. This CDR3 spans 11 amino acids. The CDR3 DNA follows: TGCGCCAGCAGCTTATCCCGCGAGCAGTACTTC. Protein: CASSLSREQYF.

The V and J genes are TRBV10-3 and TRBJ2-3, with 11 bases identical to TRBD2. This CDR3 region has 17 residues. CDR1 and CDR2 (germline): ENHRY, SYGVKD. Germline trimming cut 7 bases from V and 6 bases from J; bases unmatched to any gene: 15. The CDR3 spells CAINAFGASGRSDTQYF. DNA for the CDR3: TGTGCCATCAATGCCTTCGGGGCTAGCGGGAGGTCGGATACGCAGTATTTT.

In regard to this clone: The junction differs from germline at one of its ends, possibly a read error. This CDR3 is also generated by other DNA sequences in the sample. V is TRBV19 and J is TRBJ1-4, with D tentatively TRBD1 (5 bases). Germline CDR1 and CDR2: LNHDA and SQIVND (reference sequence). This CDR3 spans 14 amino acids. The CDR3 is CASSIGGRGEKLFF. For the CDR3, the DNA is TGTGCCAGTAGCATAGGTGGGAGGGGTGAAAAACTGTTTTTT.

The rearrangement links TRBV5-5 to TRBJ1-3; D gene ambiguous. The CDR3 contains 15 residues. Germline CDR1 is SGHKS and CDR2 is YYEKEE (reference sequence). V shed 2 bases and J shed 3 bases, with 12 bases lying between them. CDR3 bases: TGTGCCAGCAGCTTCGCCAGTTCGGGTGGAAACACCATATATTTT. Encoded protein: CASSFASSGGNTIYF.

This chain links TRBV6-5 with TRBJ1-1; 7 bases are shared with TRBD1. CDR1 is MNHEY, CDR2 SVGAGI, per germline. With V trimmed by 5 bases and J by 3 bases, 6 bases remained unmatched. CDR3 length: 14 residues. In DNA form, the CDR3 reads TGTGCCAGCAGTATTCAGGGGGACTACACTGAAGCTTTCTTT. Amino acids: CASSIQGDYTEAFF.

The chain employs TRBV2 and TRBJ2-4, with D possibly being TRBD1 or TRBD2 (5 bases each). V lost 2 bases, J lost 0 bases, and 14 bases lay in between. This CDR3 has 17 amino acids. The germline V gene encodes CDR1 SNHLY and CDR2 FYNNEI. The CDR3 here is CASSERAGTPAKNIQYF. DNA for the CDR3: TGTGCCAGCAGTGAAAGAGCAGGGACGCCAGCCAAAAACATTCAGTACTTC.

J is TRBJ2-7 and V is TRBV24-1; D is possibly TRBD1 or TRBD2 (5 bases each). The V end lost 5 bases, the J end lost 2 bases, and 15 bases lay between the germline ends. The CDR3 runs 15 residues. The germline CDR1 and CDR2 sequences are KGHDR and SFDVKD. CDR3 nucleotide sequence: TGTGCCACCAGTGGTCGGGGCGCCGGAGCCTACGAGCAGTACTTC. Translation: CATSGRGAGAYEQYF.

This chain links TRBV4-1 with TRBJ1-2; D perhaps matches TRBD1 (5 bases). Trimming removed 0 bases from V and 1 base from J, with 15 bases in between. The CDR3 consists of 17 residues. Per germline, CDR1 MGHRA and CDR2 YSYEKL. The CDR3 region is CASSQDFIGTGNYGYTF. CDR3 coding DNA: TGCGCCAGCAGCCAAGATTTCATAGGGACCGGTAACTATGGCTACACCTTC.

The V call is TRBV5-4, the J call TRBJ2-1; 12 positions match TRBD2. Trimming at V came to 4 bases and at J to 11 bases, leaving 10 bases not matched to a gene. The germline V gene has CDR1 SGHNT and CDR2 YYREEE (reference sequence). The CDR3 extends over 15 amino acids. CDR3 sequence: CASSQLTSGGSQQFF. The CDR3 DNA sequence: TGTGCCAGCAGCCAACTGACTAGCGGGGGCTCCCAGCAGTTCTTC.

About this clone itself: This CDR3 is also generated by other DNA sequences in the sample. The V call is TRBV12-3 or TRBV12-4, the J call TRBJ1-1, with D possibly being TRBD1 (6 bases). V lost 3 bases and J lost 8, with 13 bases in between. The CDR3 has 13 amino acids. The DNA of the CDR3 is TGTGCCAGCAGTTTGTACTCCGGGACAGAAGCTTTCTTT. This gives the protein CASSLYSGTEAFF.

This chain uses TRBV15 with TRBJ2-4; 8 nucleotides agree with TRBD2. The CDR3 is 16 amino acids. Losses at the gene ends were 6 bases for V and 7 bases for J; bases not matched to a gene: 14. Germline CDR1 and CDR2: LNHNV and YYDKDF (reference sequence). CDR3 loop: CATSKTRGGQSNIQYF. The CDR3 coding sequence is TGTGCCACCAGTAAAACTCGGGGGGGCCAGAGTAACATTCAGTACTTC.

The CDR3 DNA follows: TGCAGTGCTAGTGACCGCGCCTTCGCCTACGAGCAGTACTTC. Translated: CSASDRAFAYEQYF. The chain carries TRBV20-1 and TRBJ2-7; D gene uncertain. The ends were cut back, 3 bases at V and 2 bases at J, with 14 bases in the middle. The germline CDR1 and CDR2 sequences are DFQATT and SNEGSKA (reference sequence). The CDR3 is made up of 14 amino acids.

This clone was detected a few times. The chain has TRBV5-4 and TRBJ1-1, with a tentative D call TRBD1 (6 bases). The CDR3 runs to 14 residues. Germline V gives CDR1 SGHNT, CDR2 YYREEE (reference sequence). V lost 1 base to trimming and J lost 7 bases, with 14 bases between them. Written as DNA, the CDR3 is TGTGCCAGCAGCTTGAAGGGGGGGCTGGGTGAAGCTTTCTTT. Protein sequence: CASSLKGGLGEAFF.

This clone has just a few counts. The genes are TRBV18 and TRBJ1-2; D gene uncertain. This CDR3 has 15 residues. CDR1 is KGHSH, CDR2 LQKENI, per germline. V shed 1 base and J shed 1 base, with 10 bases lying between them. The CDR3 sequence is CASSPLAGVNYGYTF. As DNA, the CDR3 is TGTGCCAGCTCACCACTAGCCGGGGTTAACTATGGCTACACCTTC.

The rearrangement uses TRBV4-3 and TRBJ1-1; D possibly corresponds to TRBD1 (6 bases). The CDR3 is 18 residues long. CDR1 is LGHNA and CDR2 is YSLEER in the germline V gene. The ends were cut back, 0 bases at V and 5 bases at J, with 22 bases in the middle. The DNA for the CDR3 is TGCGCCAGCAGCCAAGACCCCGGGACATCCATACCGAGGACTGAAGCTTTCTTT. Encoded protein: CASSQDPGTSIPRTEAFF.

This rearrangement joins TRBV18 to TRBJ2-3; D perhaps matches TRBD1 (5 bases). Germline V gene sequence: CDR1 KGHSH, CDR2 LQKENI. The CDR3 length is 16 residues. V lost 1 base to trimming and J lost 4 bases, with 15 bases between them. The CDR3 spells CASSPREGAVSDTQYF. The DNA for the CDR3 is TGTGCCAGCTCACCACGGGAAGGGGCGGTTTCAGATACGCAGTATTTT.

This clone was counted a single time. This sequence joins TRBV6-6 and TRBJ1-1; no definite D call. The CDR3 is 12 residues long. V was shortened by 5 bases and J by 1 base, with 5 bases between the two germline ends. CDR1 and CDR2 from the germline V gene are MNHNY and SVGAGI (reference sequence). The CDR3 DNA reads TGTGCCAGCAGTCGACCGAACACTGAAGCTTTCTTT. Translation: CASSRPNTEAFF.

The CDR3 nucleotides are TGTGCCAGCAGTCACAGACAGGGGAGCTTGGGGGGCACTGAAGCTTTCTTT. It translates to CASSHRQGSLGGTEAFF. The gene calls are TRBV9 and TRBJ1-1; 8 positions agree with TRBD1. The germline V gene has CDR1 SGDLS and CDR2 YYNGEE. Trimming removed 5 bases from V and 4 bases from J; junction bases left unmatched: 16. CDR3 length: 17 residues.

Only one count was recorded for this clone. The rearrangement uses TRBV11-3 and TRBJ1-1, with D possibly matching TRBD1 (5 bases). This CDR3 is built from 15 residues. With 1 base removed from V and 1 base from J, the gap between germline ends came to 10 bases. Germline V gene sequence: CDR1 SGHNT, CDR2 YENEEA. CDR3 residues: CASSLGGERNTEAFF. In DNA, the CDR3 is TGTGCCAGCAGCTTAGGGGGGGAAAGGAACACTGAAGCTTTCTTT.

A single count supports this clone. The rearrangement uses TRBV19 and TRBJ2-1; 8 nucleotides line up with TRBD1. CDR1 is LNHDA, CDR2 SQIVND, per germline (reference sequence). This CDR3 has 14 amino acids. Trimming cost V 4 bases and J 6 bases; bases outside gene matches: 5. In DNA form, the CDR3 reads TGTGCCAGTAGTACCGCCAGGGGGCTCAATGAGCAGTTCTTC. It specifies CASSTARGLNEQFF. Complete variable domain (other parts from reference TRBV19 and TRBJ2-1): DGGITQSPKYLFRKEGQNVTLSCEQNLNHDAMYWYRQDPGQGLRLIYYSQIVNDFQKGDIAEGYSVSREKKESFPLTVTSAQKNPTAFYLCASSTARGLNEQFFGPGTRLTVL.

This chain joins TRBV15 and TRBJ2-1; D gene uncertain. In germline, CDR1 is LNHNV, CDR2 YYDKDF (reference sequence). The CDR3 runs to 13 residues. The V and J ends lost 3 bases and 4 bases respectively, with 7 bases between them. CDR3 nucleotides: TGTGCCACCAGCAGTTTCACTTACAATGAGCAGTTCTTC. Translation gives CATSSFTYNEQFF. Combining the CDR3 with reference TRBV15 and TRBJ2-1 gives the whole variable domain DAMVIQNPRYQVTQFGKPVTLSCSQTLNHNVMYWYQQKSSQAPKLLFHYYDKDFNNEADTPDNFQSRRPNTSFCFLDIRSPGLGDTAMYLCATSSFTYNEQFFGPGTRLTVL.